This TCR beta chain was documented in a study of radiotherapy plus CTLA-4 blockade in lung cancer. Across the whole study: Objective responses were documented in around 19% of patients, with disease control in roughly 31%.

In regard to this clone: Its matching antigen is unknown.

The length of the CDR3 is 15 residues. V was cut by 1 base and J by 7 bases, with 11 bases left in between. Germline V lookup: CDR1 SGHAT, CDR2 FQNNGV. Repertoires were generated with immunoSEQ multiplex PCR, while TCRdb's copy carries only in-frame clones and drops some. The sample includes more than 25,000 clones, more than 60% of them seen just once. Study outcomes and limitations: Blood saw expansion of tumor-derived TCR clones after radiotherapy plus ipilimumab.

Participants had chemo-refractory metastatic non-small-cell lung cancer and were treated with focal radiation plus ipilimumab CTLA-4 blockade. The sequencing used peripheral blood, collected from a patient treated with radiotherapy plus ipilimumab. The gene calls are TRBV11-2 and TRBJ1-6; no clear D gene. This clonotype was obtained from a human donor with non-small cell lung cancer who had stable disease on radiotherapy plus ipilimumab. The CDR3 DNA is TGTGCCAGCAGCTTAGGTCGGCAGCGGAATTCACCCCTCCACTTT. The encoded protein is CASSLGRQRNSPLHF.